One sample yielded the 10 T cell receptor beta chains listed below, sequenced in a study of cytomegalovirus exposure and HLA in healthy donors. PCR used 60 Vbeta primers and 13 Jbeta primers. Clones were read by immunoSEQ multiplex PCR, and TCRdb kept only the in-frame ones, dropping some. The profile covers roughly 120,000 clones, with around three quarters appearing a single time and 3.5% to 4.5% taken by the ten largest. Sequenced sample: PBMCs. The source of these receptors is a human donor in good health.

The genes are TRBV19 and TRBJ2-7, with TRBD1 identical over 8 bases. Germline CDR1 and CDR2: LNHDA and SQIVND (reference sequence). This CDR3 has 19 residues. V dropped 0 bases and J dropped 5; count of bases not matched to a gene: 18. CDR3 nucleotide sequence: TGTGCCAGTAGTATAGATTCAGGCGGCATATGGACAGGGAAACACGAGCAGTACTTC. Amino acid sequence: CASSIDSGGIWTGKHEQYF.

The chain joins TRBV5-4 to TRBJ1-6, with 12 bases that match TRBD1. This CDR3 has 15 residues. Per germline, CDR1 SGHNT and CDR2 YYREEE (reference sequence). J lost 9 bases, V lost 5 bases, and 6 bases had no gene match. The CDR3 loop reads CASRAGTGGSSPLHF. The DNA for the CDR3 is TGTGCCAGCAGAGCCGGGACAGGGGGCTCTTCACCCCTCCACTTT.

V and J are TRBV28 and TRBJ2-5; 10 positions match TRBD2. CDR1 and CDR2 (germline): MDHEN, SYDVKM. The CDR3 contains 14 residues. The trim removed 7 bases at V and 6 bases at J, leaving 8 bases unmatched. The CDR3 loop reads CASNPSGSGKTQYF. Written as DNA, the CDR3 is TGTGCCAGCAACCCTAGCGGGAGTGGAAAGACCCAGTACTTC.

CDR3: CAWSPTGGAREKLFF. CDR3 DNA: TGTGCCTGGAGTCCAACAGGGGGCGCGCGTGAAAAACTGTTTTTT. The gene calls are TRBV30 and TRBJ1-4; TRBD1 matches 9 bases. The ends lost 2 bases at V and 7 bases at J; junction bases unmatched: 8. Germline CDR1 and CDR2: GTSNPN and SVGIG (reference sequence). The CDR3 spans 15 residues.

The V and J genes are TRBV6-1 and TRBJ1-2, with 9 bases fitting TRBD1. CDR3 length: 14 residues. The ends lost 7 bases at V and 4 bases at J; junction bases unmatched: 7. Per germline, CDR1 MNHNS and CDR2 SASEGT. The CDR3 DNA sequence: TGTGCCAGCACGACTACAGGGGGCGTCTATGGCTACACCTTC. Amino acids: CASTTTGGVYGYTF.

The rearrangement joins TRBV28 to TRBJ1-1, with D maybe TRBD1 (5 bases). The V gene's germline CDR1 is MDHEN and CDR2 SYDVKM. Trimming took off 7 bases at V and 5 bases at J, with 11 bases between the two ends. This CDR3 is built from 12 residues. CDR3 residues: CASNTKGTEAFF. The CDR3 bases are TGTGCCAGCAACACCAAGGGGACTGAAGCTTTCTTT.

The chain joins TRBV6-5 to TRBJ1-1; TRBD1 aligns across 7 bases. This CDR3 region has 12 residues. The V and J ends lost 2 bases and 7 bases, in that order; junction bases with no gene match: 1. Germline CDR1 and CDR2: MNHEY and SVGAGI. The CDR3 protein is CASSYRTGEAFF. The DNA of the CDR3 is TGTGCCAGCAGTTACCGGACAGGTGAAGCTTTCTTT.

The V call is TRBV28, the J call TRBJ2-2; D remains unclear. This CDR3 is built from 13 residues. CDR1 is MDHEN and CDR2 is SYDVKM in the germline V gene. V was shortened by 4 bases and J by 9 bases, with 12 bases between the two germline ends. The CDR3 loop is CASSSRLGRELFF. The DNA for the CDR3 is TGTGCCAGCAGTTCACGACTCGGCCGGGAGCTGTTTTTT.

CDR3 amino acids: CASSGWGGERGNEQFF. For the CDR3, the DNA is TGTGCCAGCAGCGGGTGGGGGGGGGAGCGGGGGAATGAGCAGTTCTTC. The chain joins TRBV11-2 to TRBJ2-1; TRBD2 matches at 8 bases. Germline values: CDR1 SGHAT, CDR2 FQNNGV. The CDR3 consists of 16 residues. V dropped 5 bases and J dropped 7; count of bases not matched to a gene: 13.

This clone has a handful of counts. This chain links TRBV15 with TRBJ2-7, with 7 bases aligning to TRBD2. Losses at the gene ends were 3 bases for V and 4 bases for J; bases not matched to a gene: 9. CDR1 is LNHNV and CDR2 is YYDKDF in the germline V gene (reference sequence). The CDR3 extends over 15 amino acids. The CDR3 loop reads CATSRGVGAGYEQYF. The CDR3 bases are TGTGCCACCAGCAGGGGAGTCGGAGCGGGGTACGAGCAGTACTTC.